The 12 T cell receptor beta chains below all came from one sample that was sequenced in a study of cytomegalovirus exposure and HLA in healthy donors. This PCR relied on a set of 60 Vbeta primers and 13 Jbeta primers. Clones were sequenced by immunoSEQ multiplex PCR, and TCRdb holds only the in-frame ones, with some missing. The sample records 150,000 to 200,000 clones, 75% to 85% being singletons. The sample comprised PBMCs. The source of these receptors is a woman between 45 and 60 years old in good health and CMV-seronegative.

The chain couples TRBV7-3 to TRBJ1-2; the D gene is possibly TRBD1 (5 bases). Trimming took off 8 bases at V and 8 bases at J, with 15 bases between the two ends. The germline V gene has CDR1 SGHTA and CDR2 FQGTGA. The CDR3 loop spans 12 amino acids. This CDR3 reads CASGLGPGGYTF. As DNA, the CDR3 is TGTGCCAGCGGCCTGGGGCCTGGGGGCTACACCTTC.

The gene calls are TRBV7-2 and TRBJ2-3, with 9 bases aligning to TRBD1. The V and J ends lost 4 bases and 4 bases, in that order; junction bases with no gene match: 9. The CDR3 runs 16 residues. Germline V gene lookup returns CDR1 SGHTA and CDR2 FQGNSA. CDR3 sequence (DNA): TGTGCCAGCAGCTCCGCCGGGACAGGGTTTGCAGATACGCAGTATTTT. Amino acids: CASSSAGTGFADTQYF.

This clone was observed a single time. The chain joins TRBV4-2 to TRBJ2-1; a possible D gene is TRBD2 (7 bases). V was pared by 1 base and J by 1 base, with 11 bases between. CDR3 size: 16 residues. Germline V lookup: CDR1 LGHNA, CDR2 YNFKEQ. CDR3 in DNA: TGTGCCAGCAGCCAAGCGGGGGGCGGGTCCTACAATGAGCAGTTCTTC. It encodes CASSQAGGGSYNEQFF.

This chain joins TRBV11-1 and TRBJ2-1, with D tentatively TRBD2 (5 bases). Trimming removed 3 bases from V and 0 bases from J, with 15 bases in between. In germline, CDR1 is SGHAT, CDR2 FQDESV (reference sequence). This CDR3 is built from 17 residues. The CDR3 protein is CASSFGPGISSYNEQFF. As DNA, the CDR3 is TGTGCCAGCAGCTTTGGTCCGGGGATCAGCTCCTACAATGAGCAGTTCTTC.

In its sample, this clone was seen a few times. J is TRBJ1-6 and V is TRBV9; 8 bases map to TRBD1. Germline-derived CDR1 and CDR2 are SGDLS and YYNGEE. This CDR3 is built from 15 residues. V was clipped by 4 bases and J by 4 bases; unmatched bases: 4. The CDR3 sequence: CASSRQGRYNSPLHF. In DNA, the CDR3 is TGTGCCAGCAGCCGACAGGGGAGATATAATTCACCCCTCCACTTT.

The V gene is TRBV7-2, the J gene TRBJ1-3; D possibly corresponds to TRBD1 (5 bases). Germline CDR1 reads SGHTA; CDR2 reads FQGNSA. Trimming cost V 5 bases and J 0 bases, with 14 bases left between them. CDR3 length: 16 amino acids. CDR3 amino acids: CASSPPGLHSGNTIYF. The CDR3 coding sequence is TGTGCCAGCAGCCCACCAGGGCTACACTCTGGAAACACCATATATTTT.

The chain combines TRBV5-4 with TRBJ1-2; tentative D call: TRBD1 (5 bases). The CDR3 runs 18 residues. CDR1 is SGHNT and CDR2 is YYREEE in the germline V gene (reference sequence). The V end lost 4 bases, the J end lost 4 bases, and 26 bases lay between the germline ends. In DNA form, the CDR3 reads TGTGCCAGCAGCATTAACAACGGGGGTTCGAGGGCGGGCTATGGCTACACCTTC. It encodes CASSINNGGSRAGYGYTF.

The chain combines TRBV5-6 with TRBJ1-5; D uncertain. From germline, CDR1 is SGHDT and CDR2 YYEEEE. This CDR3 has 13 amino acids. With 0 bases removed from V and 4 bases from J, the gap between germline ends came to 5 bases. The CDR3 DNA is TGTGCCAGCAGCTTGGGGAGTAATCAGCCCCAGCATTTT. Its protein product is CASSLGSNQPQHF.

This rearrangement joins TRBV21-1 to TRBJ2-7; no check of the table's D call, TRBD1, against the DNA was made. TRBV21-1 is a documented pseudogene. CDR3 length equals 17 residues. CDR3 region: CASSKHHPGQMRYEQYF. The CDR3 DNA follows: TGTGCCAGCAGCAAGCATCACCCGGGACAGATGAGATACGAGCAGTACTTC.

The chain couples TRBV4-3 to TRBJ2-7; TRBD1 agrees at 8 bases. V trimming: 4 bases; J trimming: 3 bases; junction bases outside the gene matches: 8. The CDR3 runs 15 residues. CDR1 and CDR2 (germline): LGHNA, YSLEER. As DNA, the CDR3 is TGCGCCAGCAGCCCGAAGCGGACAGGGCTCTACGAGCAGTACTTC. It is translated as CASSPKRTGLYEQYF.

The table lists this clone with a few counts. The chain combines TRBV6-5 with TRBJ2-6, with D possibly matching TRBD1 (6 bases). This CDR3 is 15 amino acids long. With 6 bases removed from V and 4 bases from J, the gap between germline ends came to 13 bases. Germline V CDR1 and CDR2: MNHEY, SVGAGI. The CDR3 DNA sequence: TGTGCCAGCAGACGCCTAACAGGGGGGGCCAACGTCCTGACTTTC. It translates to CASRRLTGGANVLTF.

The genes are TRBV14 and TRBJ1-1; no clear D. The germline V and J ends were trimmed by 3 bases and 0 bases, with 5 bases remaining between them. The CDR3 runs 13 residues. Per the germline V gene, CDR1 is SGHDN and CDR2 is FVKESK. The CDR3 DNA reads TGTGCCAGCAGCCAGTACATGAACACTGAAGCTTTCTTT. It is translated as CASSQYMNTEAFF.